These 10 T cell receptor beta chains were all obtained from the same sample, sequenced in a study of blood T cell repertoires in COVID-19. The repertoire was sequenced with immunoSEQ multiplex PCR; TCRdb's copy has only in-frame clones and lacks some. The data show around 120,000 clones, almost 90% seen once. Sequencing was done on a sample of peripheral blood. Receptors originate from a woman in her sixties with COVID-19, enrolled during active disease.

The rearrangement uses TRBV7-3 and TRBJ2-1; 12 bases are shared with TRBD2. CDR1 is SGHTA, CDR2 FQGTGA, per germline. With 5 bases clipped from V and 6 bases from J, the junction kept 5 bases outside the gene matches. CDR3 length: 15 amino acids. The CDR3 region is CASSPRLAGVNEQFF. The CDR3 DNA reads as TGTGCCAGCAGCCCCCGACTAGCGGGGGTCAATGAGCAGTTCTTC.

The rearrangement uses TRBV2 and TRBJ2-4; D remains ambiguous. Looked up from germline, CDR1 is SNHLY and CDR2 is FYNNEI. This CDR3 has 15 amino acids. Trimming stripped 6 bases from V and 2 bases from J, with 14 bases between. The CDR3 DNA follows: TGTGCCAGCAGAAACAGCCTACCCCCCAAAAACATTCAGTACTTC. Translation: CASRNSLPPKNIQYF.

V gene TRBV18 combines with J gene TRBJ1-6; 9 nucleotides line up with TRBD1. V dropped 5 bases and J dropped 0; count of bases not matched to a gene: 8. The germline gives CDR1 KGHSH, CDR2 LQKENI. The CDR3 has 18 residues. CDR3 residues: CASSATGGLSSYNSPLHF. CDR3 nucleotides: TGTGCCAGCTCAGCAACAGGGGGCTTGAGCTCCTATAATTCACCCCTCCACTTT. The full variable domain, its missing parts supplied by reference TRBV18 and TRBJ1-6, is NAGVMQNPRHLVRRRGQEARLRCSPMKGHSHVYWYRQLPEEGLKFMVYLQKENIIDESGMPKERFSAEFPKEGPSILRIQQVVRGDSAAYFCASSATGGLSSYNSPLHFGNGTRLTVT.

V gene TRBV19 combines with J gene TRBJ1-2; D unresolved. CDR3 size: 13 residues. V was shortened by 1 base and J by 5 bases, with 8 bases between the two germline ends. The germline CDR1 and CDR2 sequences are LNHDA and SQIVND (reference sequence). The CDR3 here is CASSIGLGYGYTF. The CDR3 DNA is TGTGCCAGTAGTATAGGCCTCGGGTATGGCTACACCTTC. The entire variable domain, with the rest obtained from reference TRBV19 and TRBJ1-2, is as follows: DGGITQSPKYLFRKEGQNVTLSCEQNLNHDAMYWYRQDPGQGLRLIYYSQIVNDFQKGDIAEGYSVSREKKESFPLTVTSAQKNPTAFYLCASSIGLGYGYTFGSGTRLTVV.

The V and J genes are TRBV3-1 (or the pseudogene TRBV3-2) and TRBJ2-5; no definite D call. This CDR3 region has 12 residues. Looked up from germline, CDR1 is LGHDT and CDR2 is YNNKEL (reference sequence). Trimming left V 1 base short and J 2 bases short, with 2 bases between. The CDR3 DNA sequence: TGTGCCAGCAGCCAAGTACAAGAGACCCAGTACTTC. Protein: CASSQVQETQYF.

The chain couples TRBV9 to TRBJ2-3, with TRBD1 matching over 8 bases. With V trimmed by 0 bases and J by 3 bases, 6 bases remained unmatched. Germline V gene lookup returns CDR1 SGDLS and CDR2 YYNGEE. CDR3 size: 16 residues. The CDR3 coding sequence is TGTGCCAGCAGCGTAGTAACAGGGGGAAGGACAGATACGCAGTATTTT. This encodes CASSVVTGGRTDTQYF.

The table lists this clone with a few counts. The V call is TRBV7-9, the J call TRBJ1-2, with D possibly matching TRBD1 (5 bases). Germline CDR1 SEHNR, CDR2 FQNEAQ (reference sequence). The CDR3 extends over 14 amino acids. V was shortened by 4 bases and J by 8 bases, with 17 bases between the two germline ends. CDR3 region: CASSSLNSGLGYTF. The CDR3 DNA sequence: TGTGCCAGCAGCTCCTTAAATTCGGGACTAGGCTACACCTTC.

J is TRBJ1-1 and V is TRBV2, with D maybe TRBD1 (5 bases). V gave up 6 bases and J gave up 11 bases, with 22 bases separating them. The CDR3 length is 14 residues. Germline V gene sequence: CDR1 SNHLY, CDR2 FYNNEI. The CDR3: CASSSSRDSWGAFF. The CDR3 DNA reads TGTGCCAGCAGCTCCTCCCGGGACTCATGGGGGGCTTTCTTT.

The chain is built from TRBV9 and TRBJ1-2; 8 bases agree with TRBD1. Germline CDR1 and CDR2: SGDLS and YYNGEE. The CDR3 spans 19 residues. V gave up 0 bases and J gave up 1 base; unmatched junction bases: 14. CDR3 nucleotide sequence: TGTGCCAGCAGCGTAGCTTTGAACCCGGGACAGGCTATTAACTATGGCTACACCTTC. Amino acids: CASSVALNPGQAINYGYTF.

The chain's CDR3 is CASSTGTGKRVEQYF. The CDR3, as DNA: TGTGCCAGTAGTACAGGGACAGGGAAACGGGTCGAGCAGTACTTC. The chain joins TRBV19 to TRBJ2-7; 9 positions agree with TRBD1. V gave up 4 bases and J gave up 6 bases; unmatched junction bases: 10. Germline values: CDR1 LNHDA, CDR2 SQIVND (reference sequence). This CDR3 is 15 amino acids long.